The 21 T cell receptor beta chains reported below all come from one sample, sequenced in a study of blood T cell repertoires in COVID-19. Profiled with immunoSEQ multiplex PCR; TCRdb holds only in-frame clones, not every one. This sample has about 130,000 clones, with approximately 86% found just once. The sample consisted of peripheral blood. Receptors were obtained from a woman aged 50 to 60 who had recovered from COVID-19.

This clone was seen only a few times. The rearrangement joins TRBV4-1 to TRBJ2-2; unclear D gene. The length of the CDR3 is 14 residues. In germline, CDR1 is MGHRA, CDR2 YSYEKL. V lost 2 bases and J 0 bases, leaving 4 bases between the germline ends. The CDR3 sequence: CASSQLANTGELFF. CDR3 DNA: TGCGCCAGCAGCCAACTAGCGAACACCGGGGAGCTGTTTTTT.

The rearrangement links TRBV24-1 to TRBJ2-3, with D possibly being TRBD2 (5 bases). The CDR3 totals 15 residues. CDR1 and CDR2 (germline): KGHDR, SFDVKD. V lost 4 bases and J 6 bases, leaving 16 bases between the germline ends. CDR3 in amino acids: CATSDQGYAGDTQYF. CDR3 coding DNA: TGTGCCACCAGTGACCAAGGTTACGCGGGCGATACGCAGTATTTT.

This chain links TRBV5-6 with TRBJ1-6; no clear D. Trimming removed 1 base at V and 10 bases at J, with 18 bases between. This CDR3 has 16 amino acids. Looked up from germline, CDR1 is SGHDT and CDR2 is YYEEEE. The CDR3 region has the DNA TGTGCCAGCAGCTTGCCGGGCTTCGGGAGGGAATCACCCCTCCACTTT. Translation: CASSLPGFGRESPLHF.

The CDR3 DNA reads TGTGCCAGTAGACCGGCGGGGGGTCTTTACGAGCAGTACTTC. This sequence encodes CASRPAGGLYEQYF. This chain links TRBV19 with TRBJ2-7; TRBD2 matches 8 bases. The J segment lost 4 bases and the V segment lost 6 bases, leaving 8 bases of the junction unmatched. Germline CDR1 LNHDA, CDR2 SQIVND (reference sequence). The CDR3 loop spans 14 amino acids.

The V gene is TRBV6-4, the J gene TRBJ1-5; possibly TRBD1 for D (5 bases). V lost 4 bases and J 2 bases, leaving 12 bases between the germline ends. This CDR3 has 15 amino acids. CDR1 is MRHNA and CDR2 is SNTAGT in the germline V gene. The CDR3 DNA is TGTGCCAGCAGTGCCAACGGGGGAGGCAATCAGCCCCAGCATTTT. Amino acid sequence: CASSANGGGNQPQHF.

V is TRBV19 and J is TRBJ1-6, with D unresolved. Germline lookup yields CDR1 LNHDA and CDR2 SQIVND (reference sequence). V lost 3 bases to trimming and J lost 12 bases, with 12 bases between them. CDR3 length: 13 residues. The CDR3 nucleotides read TGTGCCAGTAGTATGATCTCGGGAAGACCCCTCCACTTT. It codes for CASSMISGRPLHF.

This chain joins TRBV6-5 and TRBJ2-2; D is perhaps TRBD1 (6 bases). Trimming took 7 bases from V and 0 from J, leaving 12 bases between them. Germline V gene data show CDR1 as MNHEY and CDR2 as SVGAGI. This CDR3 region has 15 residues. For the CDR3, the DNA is TGTGCCAGCATTCTGACAGGACCGAACACCGGGGAGCTGTTTTTT. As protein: CASILTGPNTGELFF.

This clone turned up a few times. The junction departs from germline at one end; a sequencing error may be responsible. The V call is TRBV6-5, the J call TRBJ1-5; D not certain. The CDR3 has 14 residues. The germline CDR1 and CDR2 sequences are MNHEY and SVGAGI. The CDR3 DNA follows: TGTGCCAGCAGTGACTCCCTAACCAATCAGCCCCAGCATTTT. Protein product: CASSDSLTNQPQHF.

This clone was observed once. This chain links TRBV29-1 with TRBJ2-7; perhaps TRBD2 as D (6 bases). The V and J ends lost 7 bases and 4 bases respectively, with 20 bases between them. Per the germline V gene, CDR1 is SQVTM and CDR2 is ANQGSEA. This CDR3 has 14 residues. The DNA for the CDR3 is TGCAGCGCTGGAAACGGGGGTTTGGCGTACGAGCAGTACTTC. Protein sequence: CSAGNGGLAYEQYF.

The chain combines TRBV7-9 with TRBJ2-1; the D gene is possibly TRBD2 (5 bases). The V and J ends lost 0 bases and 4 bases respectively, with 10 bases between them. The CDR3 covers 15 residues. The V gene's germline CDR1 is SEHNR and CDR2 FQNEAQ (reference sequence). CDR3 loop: CASSLAGSLYNEQFF. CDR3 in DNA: TGTGCCAGCAGCTTAGCAGGGAGTTTATACAATGAGCAGTTCTTC.

As DNA, the CDR3 is TGTGCCAGCTCCCCCCAGGGGGCGGCTCGGGCCGGGGAGCTGTTTTTT. Its translation is CASSPQGAARAGELFF. The J gene is TRBJ2-2, the V gene TRBV7-2, with 8 bases matching TRBD1. Germline values: CDR1 SGHTA, CDR2 FQGNSA. The V and J ends lost 8 bases and 6 bases, in that order; junction bases with no gene match: 14. This CDR3 is 16 amino acids long.

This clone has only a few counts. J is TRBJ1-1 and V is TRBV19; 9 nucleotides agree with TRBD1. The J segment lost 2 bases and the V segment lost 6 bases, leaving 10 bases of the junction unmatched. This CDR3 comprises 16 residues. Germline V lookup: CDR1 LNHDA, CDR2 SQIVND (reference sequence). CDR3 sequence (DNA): TGTGCCAGTAGCACAGGGGGCAGATTACCCAACACTGAAGCTTTCTTT. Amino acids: CASSTGGRLPNTEAFF.

The CDR3 loop reads CASSMTLTINTDTQYF. The CDR3 DNA sequence: TGTGCCAGTAGTATGACATTGACGATAAACACAGATACGCAGTATTTT. The rearrangement links TRBV19 to TRBJ2-3; D uncertain. CDR1 and CDR2 from the germline V gene are LNHDA and SQIVND (reference sequence). Trimming took 3 bases from V and 2 from J, leaving 15 bases between them. The CDR3 length is 16 residues.

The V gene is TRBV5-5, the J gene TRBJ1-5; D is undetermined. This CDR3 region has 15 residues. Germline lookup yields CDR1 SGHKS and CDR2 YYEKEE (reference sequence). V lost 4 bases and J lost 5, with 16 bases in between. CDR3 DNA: TGTGCCAGCAGCCGGGAGGACGGAGGCTATCAGCCCCAGCATTTT. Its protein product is CASSREDGGYQPQHF.

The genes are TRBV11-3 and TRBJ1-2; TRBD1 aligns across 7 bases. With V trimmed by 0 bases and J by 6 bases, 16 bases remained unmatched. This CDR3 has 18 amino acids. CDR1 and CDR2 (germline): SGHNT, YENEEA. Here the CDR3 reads CASSLDHGTESMLHGYTF. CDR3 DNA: TGTGCCAGCAGCTTAGATCATGGGACAGAGAGCATGTTGCATGGCTACACCTTC. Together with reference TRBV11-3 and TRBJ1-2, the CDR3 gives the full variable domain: EAGVVQSPRYKIIEKKQPVAFWCNPISGHNTLYWYLQNLGQGPELLIRYENEEAVDDSQLPKDRFSAERLKGVDSTLKIQPAELGDSAVYLCASSLDHGTESMLHGYTFGSGTRLTVV.

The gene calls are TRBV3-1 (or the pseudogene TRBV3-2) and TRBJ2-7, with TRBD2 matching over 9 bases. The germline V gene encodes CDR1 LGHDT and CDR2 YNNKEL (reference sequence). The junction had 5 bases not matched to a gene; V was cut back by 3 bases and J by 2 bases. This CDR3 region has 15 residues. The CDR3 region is CASSQGLALTYEQYF. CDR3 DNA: TGTGCCAGCAGCCAGGGACTAGCCCTTACCTACGAGCAGTACTTC.

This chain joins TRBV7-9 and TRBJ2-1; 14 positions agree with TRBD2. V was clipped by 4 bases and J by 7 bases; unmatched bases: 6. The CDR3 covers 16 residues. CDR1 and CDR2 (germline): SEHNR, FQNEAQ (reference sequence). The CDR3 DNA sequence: TGTGCCAGCAGCTCCCGACTAGCGGGAGGGCGGAATGAGCAGTTCTTC. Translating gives CASSSRLAGGRNEQFF.

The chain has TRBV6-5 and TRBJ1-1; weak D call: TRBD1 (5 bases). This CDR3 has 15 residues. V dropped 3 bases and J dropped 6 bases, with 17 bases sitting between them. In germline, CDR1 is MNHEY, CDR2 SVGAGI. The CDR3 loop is CASSYQIGGLAEAFF. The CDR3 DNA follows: TGTGCCAGCAGTTATCAGATCGGGGGTTTGGCTGAAGCTTTCTTT.

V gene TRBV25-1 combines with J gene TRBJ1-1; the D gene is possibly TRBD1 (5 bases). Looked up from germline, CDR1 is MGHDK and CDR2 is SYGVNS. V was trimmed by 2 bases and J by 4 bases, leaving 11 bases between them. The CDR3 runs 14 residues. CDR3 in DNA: TGTGCCAGCAGTGAAGTGGGGCGCAGCACTGAAGCTTTCTTT. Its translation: CASSEVGRSTEAFF.

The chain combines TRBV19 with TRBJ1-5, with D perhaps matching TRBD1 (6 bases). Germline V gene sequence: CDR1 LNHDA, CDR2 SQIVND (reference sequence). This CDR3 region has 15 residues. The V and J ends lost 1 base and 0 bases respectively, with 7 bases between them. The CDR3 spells CASSIVGASNQPQHF. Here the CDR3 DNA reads TGTGCCAGTAGTATAGTGGGGGCTAGCAATCAGCCCCAGCATTTT. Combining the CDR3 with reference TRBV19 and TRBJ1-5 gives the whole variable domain DGGITQSPKYLFRKEGQNVTLSCEQNLNHDAMYWYRQDPGQGLRLIYYSQIVNDFQKGDIAEGYSVSREKKESFPLTVTSAQKNPTAFYLCASSIVGASNQPQHFGDGTRLSIL.

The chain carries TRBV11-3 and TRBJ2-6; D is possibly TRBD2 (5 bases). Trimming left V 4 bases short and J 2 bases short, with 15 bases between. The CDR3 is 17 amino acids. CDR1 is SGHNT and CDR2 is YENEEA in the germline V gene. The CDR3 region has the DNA TGTGCCAGCAGCTCTCAAGGAGGAGCTCCTGGGGCCAACGTCCTGACTTTC. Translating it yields CASSSQGGAPGANVLTF.